The 32 T cell receptor beta chains below come from one sample, sequenced in a study of T cell changes during pregnancy in multiple sclerosis. Produced via immunoSEQ multiplex PCR; TCRdb's table is partial and in-frame only. Among tens of thousands of clones, around 93% were seen once, and the ten largest hold approximately 1.7%. The sequencing used peripheral blood, collected after pregnancy. The receptor source for this set is a female donor with multiple sclerosis, enrolled in a pregnancy study.

The chain carries TRBV7-3 and TRBJ2-5; perhaps TRBD2 as D (5 bases). V shed 5 bases and J shed 4 bases, with 11 bases lying between them. Germline-derived CDR1 and CDR2 are SGHTA and FQGTGA. This CDR3 contains 13 residues. The DNA of the CDR3 is TGTGCCAGCAGCCCGTCTGCGGGAGAGACCCAGTACTTC. This encodes CASSPSAGETQYF.

The V call is TRBV30, the J call TRBJ2-6; D remains ambiguous. Germline assignment: CDR1 GTSNPN and CDR2 SVGIG (reference sequence). CDR3 length equals 13 residues. Trimming removed 4 bases at V and 0 bases at J, with 4 bases between. The CDR3 nucleotides read TGTGCCTGGACCCTCTCTGGGGCCAACGTCCTGACTTTC. Amino acid sequence: CAWTLSGANVLTF.

V is TRBV28 and J is TRBJ1-1; 8 bases are shared with TRBD1. The V gene's germline CDR1 is MDHEN and CDR2 SYDVKM. The CDR3 has 15 amino acids. V lost 4 bases and J lost 6; bases outside the gene matches: 10. CDR3 sequence: CASSSPRQGIPEAFF. The CDR3 region has the DNA TGTGCCAGCAGTTCGCCCAGACAGGGGATCCCTGAAGCTTTCTTT.

The chain combines TRBV2 with TRBJ2-7; 7 bases align to TRBD1. Unmatched junction bases numbered 9, after V lost 6 bases and J lost 4 bases. Germline V gene data show CDR1 as SNHLY and CDR2 as FYNNEI. The CDR3 is 14 residues long. The CDR3 DNA follows: TGTGCCAGCAGGGAACAGGGGCTAGTGTACGAGCAGTACTTC. Its protein product is CASREQGLVYEQYF.

The chain combines TRBV4-1 with TRBJ2-3; 8 bases map to TRBD2. The germline CDR1 and CDR2 sequences are MGHRA and YSYEKL. The junction had 14 bases not matched to a gene; V was cut back by 4 bases and J by 5 bases. This CDR3 is 17 amino acids long. In nucleotides, the CDR3 is TGCGCCAGCAGCCGATCCGGACTAGCCGACAGTTTAGATACGCAGTATTTT. It specifies CASSRSGLADSLDTQYF.

The genes are TRBV2 and TRBJ1-1; D is unclear. CDR1 and CDR2 (germline): SNHLY, FYNNEI. CDR3 length: 18 amino acids. The germline V and J ends were trimmed by 5 bases and 11 bases, with 33 bases remaining between them. CDR3 nucleotides: TGTGCCAGCAGTCTCACGGGGTTACCCGTAGTACTTACCCGTGGGGCTTTCTTT. Residues: CASSLTGLPVVLTRGAFF.

The chain has TRBV4-1 and TRBJ2-1; 13 nucleotides match TRBD2. V lost 2 bases, J lost 5 bases, and 3 bases stayed unmatched. The CDR3 has 16 residues. The germline V gene has CDR1 MGHRA and CDR2 YSYEKL. This chain's CDR3 is CASSQPTSGGNNEQFF. DNA for the CDR3: TGCGCCAGCAGCCAACCGACTAGCGGGGGGAACAATGAGCAGTTCTTC.

The chain links TRBV4-3 to TRBJ1-1; no reliable D call. Germline CDR1 is LGHNA and CDR2 is YSLEER. This CDR3 is built from 13 residues. Deletions cut 0 bases from V and 6 bases from J, with 8 bases between. The CDR3: CASSQDRVAEAFF. The CDR3 coding sequence is TGCGCCAGCAGCCAAGATCGGGTTGCTGAAGCTTTCTTT.

This sequence joins TRBV7-3 and TRBJ2-1; the D is unclear. The CDR3 has 17 amino acids. Per germline, CDR1 SGHTA and CDR2 FQGTGA. V lost 4 bases, J lost 5 bases, and 21 bases lay in between. CDR3 protein: CASSSYASIATHNEQFF. In DNA, the CDR3 is TGTGCCAGCAGCTCCTACGCGTCTATCGCCACCCACAATGAGCAGTTCTTC.

This clone has just one count. The chain links TRBV4-2 to TRBJ2-3, with D tentatively TRBD1 (5 bases). This CDR3 spans 13 amino acids. The germline gives CDR1 LGHNA, CDR2 YNFKEQ. V dropped 0 bases and J dropped 9 bases, with 10 bases sitting between them. This CDR3 reads CASSQDYQGTQYF. For the CDR3, the DNA is TGTGCCAGCAGCCAAGATTACCAGGGCACGCAGTATTTT.

The V and J genes are TRBV6-1 and TRBJ1-3; no clear D. V dropped 7 bases and J dropped 0 bases, with 10 bases sitting between them. This CDR3 has 14 residues. Germline V gives CDR1 MNHNS, CDR2 SASEGT. The CDR3 region is CASTPTYSGNTIYF. The CDR3 DNA reads as TGTGCCAGCACTCCGACATACTCTGGAAACACCATATATTTT.

The chain couples TRBV21-1 to TRBJ2-7; the table's D call of TRBD1 was not tested on the DNA. TRBV21-1 constitutes a pseudogene. The CDR3 totals 16 residues. CDR3 amino acids: CASSKALYRGSHEQYF. The CDR3 DNA sequence: TGTGCCAGCAGCAAAGCGCTTTACAGGGGGTCCCACGAGCAGTACTTC.

The chain carries TRBV5-4 and TRBJ2-1, with 12 positions matching TRBD2. The germline V gene has CDR1 SGHNT and CDR2 YYREEE (reference sequence). V was pared by 3 bases and J by 6 bases, with 4 bases of the junction left unmatched. The CDR3 length is 15 residues. CDR3 residues: CASSSRLAGANEQFF. In DNA form, the CDR3 reads TGTGCCAGCAGCTCACGACTAGCGGGAGCCAATGAGCAGTTCTTC.

The chain joins TRBV5-8 to TRBJ1-5; 9 nucleotides match TRBD1. CDR3 size: 16 residues. The V gene's germline CDR1 is SGHTS and CDR2 YDEGEE. The V segment lost 5 bases and the J segment 7 bases; nucleotides outside the gene matches: 13. DNA for the CDR3: TGTGCCAGCAGTCGGACAGGGGCGGAATCTGCACAGCCCCAGCATTTT. Residues: CASSRTGAESAQPQHF.

J is TRBJ2-1 and V is TRBV9, with TRBD1 as a possible D gene (6 bases). Germline V gives CDR1 SGDLS, CDR2 YYNGEE. The V end was cut by 0 bases, the J end by 6 bases, with 13 bases between. The CDR3 is 15 residues long. The CDR3 loop reads CASSVDAGASNEQFF. The DNA for the CDR3 is TGTGCCAGCAGCGTAGATGCAGGGGCGAGCAATGAGCAGTTCTTC.

J is TRBJ1-3 and V is TRBV9, with TRBD1 matching 9 bases. The length of the CDR3 is 15 residues. Looked up from germline, CDR1 is SGDLS and CDR2 is YYNGEE. V shed 3 bases and J 2 bases; nucleotides not matched to a gene: 3. CDR3 region: CASSAGTGTGNTIYF. The CDR3 DNA reads TGTGCCAGCAGCGCCGGGACAGGGACTGGAAACACCATATATTTT.

The J gene is TRBJ2-1, the V gene TRBV7-9; 13 bases align to TRBD2. V lost 1 base, J lost 8 bases, and 2 bases stayed unmatched. Germline V gene lookup returns CDR1 SEHNR and CDR2 FQNEAQ (reference sequence). CDR3 length: 15 amino acids. In DNA form, the CDR3 reads TGTGCCAGCAGCTTAGGACTAGCGGGAGGTGATGAGCAGTTCTTC. Translating it yields CASSLGLAGGDEQFF.

The genes are TRBV11-2 and TRBJ1-2, with 7 positions matching TRBD1. Germline CDR1 SGHAT, CDR2 FQNNGV. The CDR3 runs to 16 residues. Germline trimming cut 5 bases from V and 7 bases from J; bases unmatched to any gene: 16. The CDR3: CASSPHGAGGSFGYTF. The CDR3 region has the DNA TGTGCCAGCAGCCCTCACGGGGCAGGGGGTTCGTTTGGCTACACCTTC.

This clone was observed a few times. The rearrangement uses TRBV14 and TRBJ1-2; D is ambiguous. Germline V gives CDR1 SGHDN, CDR2 FVKESK. V dropped 0 bases and J dropped 2 bases, with 10 bases sitting between them. The CDR3 sequence is 15 residues long. CDR3 protein: CASSQDGVGNYGYTF. CDR3 in DNA: TGTGCCAGCAGCCAAGACGGGGTAGGAAACTATGGCTACACCTTC.

The chain is built from TRBV6-5 and TRBJ2-5; D gene uncertain. CDR1 and CDR2 from the germline V gene are MNHEY and SVGAGI. This CDR3 spans 15 amino acids. Trimming shortened V by 0 bases and J by 1 base, and 9 bases separated the two germline ends. The CDR3 nucleotides read TGTGCCAGCAGTTACTCTCTGCAGATCCAAGAGACCCAGTACTTC. Its translation is CASSYSLQIQETQYF.

The CDR3 loop is CASSLRLNTEAFF. For the CDR3, the DNA is TGTGCCAGCAGCTTACGTTTGAACACTGAAGCTTTCTTT. The gene calls are TRBV7-3 and TRBJ1-1; no clear D gene. Germline V gives CDR1 SGHTA, CDR2 FQGTGA. This CDR3 has 13 amino acids. V was shortened by 2 bases and J by 0 bases, with 4 bases between the two germline ends.

The chain couples TRBV29-1 to TRBJ2-1; the match to TRBD2 covers 10 bases. Germline V gene data show CDR1 as SQVTM and CDR2 as ANQGSEA. The CDR3 has 13 amino acids. V gave up 2 bases and J gave up 8 bases; unmatched junction bases: 3. The CDR3 DNA sequence: TGCAGCGTTGAACCTAGCGGGAGCTATGAGCAGTTCTTC. Protein product: CSVEPSGSYEQFF.

V is TRBV15 and J is TRBJ2-1; D perhaps matches TRBD2 (5 bases). V was cut by 3 bases and J by 7 bases, with 16 bases left in between. The CDR3 is made up of 15 amino acids. Germline V lookup: CDR1 LNHNV, CDR2 YYDKDF (reference sequence). Here the CDR3 reads CATSRPPASQNEQFF. Written as DNA, the CDR3 is TGTGCCACCAGCAGGCCCCCAGCTAGCCAAAATGAGCAGTTCTTC.

The rearrangement uses TRBV29-1 and TRBJ1-1; the D is unclear. V was pared by 4 bases and J by 3 bases, with 12 bases between. The CDR3 sequence is 13 residues long. CDR1 SQVTM and CDR2 ANQGSEA come from the germline V gene. Written as DNA, the CDR3 is TGCAGCGTTGCCCTCCGCGGGGACACTGAAGCTTTCTTT. It yields the protein CSVALRGDTEAFF.

This chain connects TRBV6-6 to TRBJ2-5, with TRBD2 matching over 12 bases. Germline-derived CDR1 and CDR2 are MNHNY and SVGAGI (reference sequence). The CDR3 is made up of 16 amino acids. J lost 5 bases, V lost 6 bases, and 10 bases had no gene match. For the CDR3, the DNA is TGTGCCAGCAGAAAACCGGGACTAGCGGGCCAGGAGACCCAGTACTTC. It encodes CASRKPGLAGQETQYF.

This sequence joins TRBV7-3 and TRBJ2-1, with a tentative D call TRBD1 (6 bases). CDR1 SGHTA and CDR2 FQGTGA come from the germline V gene. The length of the CDR3 is 13 residues. With 3 bases removed from V and 8 bases from J, the gap between germline ends came to 11 bases. The DNA for the CDR3 is TGTGCCAGCAGCTTCAGGGGTCTGGATGAGCAGTTCTTC. It translates to CASSFRGLDEQFF.

The chain joins TRBV4-3 to TRBJ2-7, with 11 bases fitting TRBD2. The CDR3 is made up of 16 amino acids. J lost 3 bases, V lost 0 bases, and 4 bases had no gene match. Per the germline V gene, CDR1 is LGHNA and CDR2 is YSLEER. The CDR3 bases are TGCGCCAGCAGCCAAGATAGGGGGACTAGCGGCTACGAGCAGTACTTC. Amino acid sequence: CASSQDRGTSGYEQYF.

CDR3: CASSLRGREDNEQFF. CDR3 nucleotides: TGTGCCAGCAGCTTAAGGGGGAGGGAGGACAATGAGCAGTTCTTC. The chain combines TRBV7-6 with TRBJ2-1; D might be TRBD2 (7 bases). Germline V gene lookup returns CDR1 SGHVS and CDR2 FNYEAQ. The CDR3 runs to 15 residues. V lost 2 bases and J 5 bases, leaving 13 bases between the germline ends.

The CDR3: CASRPGQGGSNEKLFF. In DNA form, the CDR3 reads TGTGCCAGCAGGCCAGGACAGGGGGGGTCTAATGAAAAACTGTTTTTT. The chain has TRBV28 and TRBJ1-4, with 10 nucleotides matching TRBD1. The CDR3 is made up of 16 amino acids. The germline CDR1 and CDR2 sequences are MDHEN and SYDVKM. The V segment lost 6 bases and the J segment 3 bases; nucleotides outside the gene matches: 7.

This sequence joins TRBV11-2 and TRBJ2-5, with D possibly TRBD1 on 5 matching bases. The CDR3 runs 15 residues. Germline V gene sequence: CDR1 SGHAT, CDR2 FQNNGV. V was shortened by 4 bases and J by 5 bases, with 17 bases between the two germline ends. CDR3 nucleotide sequence: TGTGCCAGCAGCTCACAATTCAGGGCTGGCGAGACCCAGTACTTC. Translating gives CASSSQFRAGETQYF.

The rearrangement uses TRBV13 and TRBJ2-3; 9 positions match TRBD2. The length of the CDR3 is 16 residues. Germline V gene lookup returns CDR1 PRHDT and CDR2 FYEKMQ (reference sequence). The trim removed 1 base at V and 3 bases at J, leaving 5 bases unmatched. The CDR3 spells CASSLDVAGVTDTQYF. For the CDR3, the DNA is TGTGCCAGCAGCTTAGATGTAGCGGGAGTGACAGATACGCAGTATTTT.

This sequence joins TRBV5-1 and TRBJ2-5; 9 bases align to TRBD2. V gave up 2 bases and J gave up 5 bases; unmatched junction bases: 7. The germline CDR1 and CDR2 sequences are SGHRS and YFSETQ. The CDR3 runs to 15 residues. CDR3 region: CASSLGSGRGETQYF. The CDR3 nucleotides are TGCGCCAGCAGCTTAGGTAGCGGGAGAGGGGAGACCCAGTACTTC.